One T cell receptor beta chain is described in this entry. Antigen: not known. The sample originates from a study of T cells in Graves' hyperthyroidism and ophthalmopathy. Study-level points and caveats: A 13 V-J signature model discriminated ophthalmopathy versus stable hyperthyroidism. It was a median approximately 6.9 months before onset that the model predicted ophthalmopathy.

V lost 4 bases, J lost 3 bases, and 9 bases stayed unmatched. The V gene's germline CDR1 is KGHDR and CDR2 SFDVKD. The CDR3 loop spans 17 amino acids. Authors of the study amplified TCR beta CDR3 regions from RNA transcripts. Initially, a first-round RT-PCR of the TCR CDR3 employed the HTBI primer set. Via MiXCR, TCRdb re-called the multiplex PCR reads, giving one row per CDR3 protein. The sample carries 550,000 to 800,000 distinct CDR3 sequences, around 15% recorded once. The diagnoses drew upon clinical symptoms, serum thyroxine and TRAb, thyroid ultrasound and orbital computed tomography. The sequencing sample was made of blood. The receptor's source is a middle-aged man with Graves' hyperthyroidism. The V call is TRBV24-1, the J call TRBJ2-3; the match to TRBD1 covers 10 bases. Here the CDR3 DNA reads TGTGCCACCAGTGACTGGTCGGACAGGGGGAGGACAGATACGCAGTATTTT. It encodes CATSDWSDRGRTDTQYF.